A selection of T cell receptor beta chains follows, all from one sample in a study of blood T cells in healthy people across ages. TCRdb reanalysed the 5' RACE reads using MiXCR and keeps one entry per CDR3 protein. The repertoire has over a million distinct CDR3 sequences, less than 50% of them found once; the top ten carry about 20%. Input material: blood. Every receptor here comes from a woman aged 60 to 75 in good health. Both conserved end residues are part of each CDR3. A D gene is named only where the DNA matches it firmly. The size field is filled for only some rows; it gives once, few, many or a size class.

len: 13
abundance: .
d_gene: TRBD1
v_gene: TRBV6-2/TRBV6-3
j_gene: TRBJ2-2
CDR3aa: CASRRGPTGELFF
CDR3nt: TGTGCCAGCAGGAGGGGGCCCACCGGGGAGCTGTTTTTT

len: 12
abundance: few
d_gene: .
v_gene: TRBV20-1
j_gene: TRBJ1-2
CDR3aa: CSALGSGDGYTF
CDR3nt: TGCAGTGCCCTGGGATCTGGGGATGGCTACACCTTC

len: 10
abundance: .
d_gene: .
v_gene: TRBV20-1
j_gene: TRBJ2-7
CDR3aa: CSAGSNEQYF
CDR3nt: TGCAGTGCTGGATCCAATGAGCAGTACTTC

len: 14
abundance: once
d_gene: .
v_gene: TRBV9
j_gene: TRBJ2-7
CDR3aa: CASSKGVSSYEQYF
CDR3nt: TGTGCCAGCAGTAAGGGGGTAAGCTCCTACGAGCAGTACTTC

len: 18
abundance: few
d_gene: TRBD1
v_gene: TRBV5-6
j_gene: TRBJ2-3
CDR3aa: CASSLAGQASPSTDTQYF
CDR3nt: TGTGCCAGCAGCTTGGCCGGACAGGCATCCCCTAGCACAGATACGCAGTATTTT

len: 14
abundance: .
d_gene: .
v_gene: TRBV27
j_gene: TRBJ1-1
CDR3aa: CASSWDTRNTEAFF
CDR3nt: TGTGCCAGCAGCTGGGACACCAGGAACACTGAAGCTTTCTTT

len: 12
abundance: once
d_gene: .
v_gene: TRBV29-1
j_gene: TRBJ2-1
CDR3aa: CSVRGEYNEQFF
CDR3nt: TGCAGCGTCCGAGGGGAGTACAATGAGCAGTTCTTC

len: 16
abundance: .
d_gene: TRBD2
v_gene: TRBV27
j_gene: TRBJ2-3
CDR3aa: CASSLTSGSLGDTQYF
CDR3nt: TGTGCCAGCAGCCTCACTAGCGGGAGTCTCGGAGATACGCAGTATTTT

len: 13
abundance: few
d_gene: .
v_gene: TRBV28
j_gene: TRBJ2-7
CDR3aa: CASSVTDSYEQYF
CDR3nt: TGTGCCAGCAGCGTTACCGACTCCTACGAGCAGTACTTC

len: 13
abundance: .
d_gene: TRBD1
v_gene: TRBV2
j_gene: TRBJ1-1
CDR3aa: CASRATGSGEAFF
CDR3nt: TGTGCCAGCAGAGCGACAGGGAGCGGTGAAGCTTTCTTT

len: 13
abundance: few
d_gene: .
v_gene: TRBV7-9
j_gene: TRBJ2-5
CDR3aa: CARGGGLSETQYF
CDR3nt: TGTGCCAGAGGGGGGGGCTTATCAGAGACCCAGTACTTC

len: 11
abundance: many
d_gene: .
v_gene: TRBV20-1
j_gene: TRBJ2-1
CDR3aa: CSARGANEQFF
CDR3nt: TGCAGTGCTAGAGGGGCCAATGAGCAGTTCTTC

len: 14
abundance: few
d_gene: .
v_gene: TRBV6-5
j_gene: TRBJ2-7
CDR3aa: CASSYNTGFNEQYF
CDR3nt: TGTGCTAGCAGCTACAATACAGGGTTTAACGAGCAGTACTTC

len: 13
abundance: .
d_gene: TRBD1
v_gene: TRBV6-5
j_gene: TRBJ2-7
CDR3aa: CATGRQGTYEQYF
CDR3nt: TGTGCCACCGGGAGACAGGGGACCTACGAGCAGTACTTC

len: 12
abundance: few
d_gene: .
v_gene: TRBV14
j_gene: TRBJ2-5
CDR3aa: CASSPSALTQYF
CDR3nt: TGTGCCAGCAGCCCCTCGGCTCTGACCCAGTACTTC